Presented here are 18 T cell receptor beta chains from one specimen sequenced in a study of identifying expanded T cells in peripheral blood. TCRdb's table, derived via immunoSEQ multiplex PCR, lists solely in-frame clones and lacks some. The data hold 85,000 to 120,000 clones, with approximately 88% observed a single time. Sequencing was carried out using blood. Receptor source: a person between 18 and 75 years old in good health.

Here the CDR3 DNA reads TGTGCCAGCAGCGTAGGTGGTAGCAACACAGATACGCAGTATTTT. Amino acids: CASSVGGSNTDTQYF. The chain is built from TRBV9 and TRBJ2-3; D is uncertain. The CDR3 contains 15 residues. V dropped 0 bases and J dropped 2 bases, with 10 bases sitting between them. Germline loops: CDR1 SGDLS, CDR2 YYNGEE. Looking up the rest from reference TRBV9 and TRBJ2-3 gives the full variable domain: DSGVTQTPKHLITATGQRVTLRCSPRSGDLSVYWYQQSLDQGLQFLIQYYNGEERAKGNILERFSAQQFPDLHSELNLSSLELGDSALYFCASSVGGSNTDTQYFGPGTRLTVL.

This chain joins TRBV7-2 and TRBJ1-6; a weak D match, TRBD1 (6 bases). Germline lookup yields CDR1 SGHTA and CDR2 FQGNSA. V gave up 7 bases and J gave up 10 bases, with 23 bases separating them. This CDR3 is 16 amino acids long. CDR3 coding DNA: TGTGCCAGCACCCCTCAAGGGGGGAAGGGAGAATCACCCCTCCACTTT. As protein: CASTPQGGKGESPLHF.

The chain carries TRBV19 and TRBJ1-2, with TRBD1 matching over 8 bases. Trimming removed 3 bases from V and 0 bases from J; junction bases left unmatched: 9. The germline V gene encodes CDR1 LNHDA and CDR2 SQIVND (reference sequence). The CDR3 has 17 residues. The CDR3 sequence: CASSIRRRQGTNYGYTF. CDR3 DNA: TGTGCCAGTAGTATTCGCCGACGACAGGGGACTAACTATGGCTACACCTTC.

With respect to this clone: Germline is not matched at one junction end, which may reflect a read error. The J gene is TRBJ2-1, the V gene TRBV30; 10 bases are shared with TRBD1. Germline V CDR1 and CDR2: GTSNPN, SVGIG (reference sequence). This CDR3 comprises 14 residues. CDR3 residues: CAWTRDRGLAGRVF. CDR3 coding DNA: TGTGCCTGGACCCGGGACAGGGGATTGGCCGGGAGGGTCTTC. Full variable domain (remainder filled in from reference TRBV30 and TRBJ2-1): SQTIHQWPATLVQPVGSPLSLECTVEGTSNPNLYWYRQAAGRGLQLLFYSVGIGQISSEVPQNLSASRPQDRQFILSSKKLLLSDSGFYLCAWTRDRGLAGRVFGPGTRLTVL.

This chain links TRBV7-2 with TRBJ2-5; D is unclear. Per germline, CDR1 SGHTA and CDR2 FQGNSA. The CDR3 has 13 amino acids. Trimming shortened V by 1 base and J by 4 bases, and 7 bases separated the two germline ends. The CDR3 protein is CASSLVDLETQYF. In nucleotides, the CDR3 is TGTGCCAGCAGCTTAGTTGATCTAGAGACCCAGTACTTC.

This rearrangement joins TRBV12-1 to TRBJ2-2; the D call in the table, TRBD2, was not verified against the DNA. TRBV12-1 is flagged as a pseudogene. The CDR3 spans 18 residues. DNA of the CDR3: TGTGCCAGCAGCTTACCGATACTAGCGGGGGGTGACACCGGGGAGCTGTTTTTT. It is translated as CASSLPILAGGDTGELFF.

This clone was picked up a small number of times. The chain employs TRBV18 and TRBJ1-2, with D maybe TRBD1 (6 bases). The CDR3 is made up of 13 amino acids. V was shortened by 6 bases and J by 6 bases, with 14 bases between the two germline ends. Germline V CDR1 and CDR2: KGHSH, LQKENI. CDR3 in amino acids: CASSKDRTHGYTF. The CDR3, as DNA: TGTGCCAGCTCGAAGGACAGAACCCATGGCTACACCTTC.

V and J are TRBV6-5 and TRBJ2-1; 8 bases map to TRBD2. The CDR3 extends over 14 amino acids. The V gene's germline CDR1 is MNHEY and CDR2 SVGAGI. The J segment lost 9 bases and the V segment lost 5 bases, leaving 9 bases of the junction unmatched. The CDR3 loop is CASSPSGSVGEQFF. DNA for the CDR3: TGTGCCAGCAGTCCCAGCGGGAGCGTCGGTGAGCAGTTCTTC.

This clone was recorded only once. V and J are TRBV6-1 and TRBJ1-1, with TRBD1 matching over 8 bases. CDR1 is MNHNS and CDR2 is SASEGT in the germline V gene. The CDR3 runs to 13 residues. J lost 5 bases, V lost 6 bases, and 5 bases had no gene match. The DNA of the CDR3 is TGTGCCAGCAGGCCCAGGGGGCGAACTGAAGCTTTCTTT. It specifies CASRPRGRTEAFF.

This clone was detected only a few times. The V and J genes are TRBV28 and TRBJ2-7; no clear D. Germline CDR1 MDHEN, CDR2 SYDVKM. The V end lost 6 bases, the J end lost 0 bases, and 15 bases lay between the germline ends. The CDR3 is 15 residues long. Written as DNA, the CDR3 is TGTGCCAGCAGCCGAGATAGGCGGAGCTCCTACGAGCAGTACTTC. This sequence encodes CASSRDRRSSYEQYF.

The rearrangement uses TRBV4-1 and TRBJ2-5; maybe TRBD2 (6 bases). V was trimmed by 1 base and J by 0 bases, leaving 18 bases between them. CDR3 length: 18 residues. Per germline, CDR1 MGHRA and CDR2 YSYEKL. CDR3 DNA sequence: TGCGCCAGCAGCCAAGGCCGCGGGGCAGCCGTTAACCAAGAGACCCAGTACTTC. Residues: CASSQGRGAAVNQETQYF.

J is TRBJ2-3 and V is TRBV30; D is undetermined. Trimming shortened V by 0 bases and J by 0 bases, and 13 bases separated the two germline ends. Germline V gene data show CDR1 as GTSNPN and CDR2 as SVGIG (reference sequence). The CDR3 is made up of 16 amino acids. The CDR3 here is CAWSVLGRPSTDTQYF. DNA for the CDR3: TGTGCCTGGAGTGTACTTGGCAGACCCAGCACAGATACGCAGTATTTT.

The genes are TRBV28 and TRBJ1-5, with TRBD1 as a possible D gene (6 bases). Trimming took 3 bases from V and 7 from J, leaving 19 bases between them. Germline V gene data show CDR1 as MDHEN and CDR2 as SYDVKM. The CDR3 contains 16 residues. CDR3 region: CASSLFIGGLRQPQHF. CDR3 DNA: TGTGCCAGCAGTTTGTTTATCGGGGGGCTTCGGCAGCCCCAGCATTTT.

This clone was recorded once. One end of the junction does not line up with germline, which may come from a read error. The V gene is TRBV9, the J gene TRBJ2-1; D not certain. Germline CDR1 SGDLS, CDR2 YYNGEE. This CDR3 is 15 amino acids long. The CDR3 sequence is CATSIGDEPYNEQFF. In DNA, the CDR3 is TGTGCCACCAGCATTGGGGATGAGCCCTACAATGAGCAGTTCTTC.

The genes are TRBV21-1 and TRBJ2-7; TRBD1, the D gene given by the table, was not confirmed from the DNA. TRBV21-1 corresponds to a pseudogene. The CDR3 extends over 15 amino acids. For the CDR3, the DNA is TGTGCCAGCAGCATCGACCGGGACAGGACCTACGAGCAGTACTTC. Its protein product is CASSIDRDRTYEQYF.

This clone showed up just once. CDR3 residues: CASSPLWGIGYTF. The CDR3 DNA follows: TGTGCCAGCAGTCCCCTCTGGGGAATCGGCTACACCTTC. This rearrangement joins TRBV6-4 to TRBJ1-2, with D unresolved. The germline V gene encodes CDR1 MRHNA and CDR2 SNTAGT. The CDR3 spans 13 residues. Trimming cost V 5 bases and J 8 bases, with 15 bases left between them.

The V and J genes are TRBV27 and TRBJ2-1, with 8 bases lining up with TRBD1. The germline V gene encodes CDR1 MNHEY and CDR2 SMNVEV (reference sequence). CDR3 length: 15 amino acids. The ends lost 3 bases at V and 2 bases at J; junction bases unmatched: 3. The CDR3 DNA reads as TGTGCCAGCAGTTTCGACAGGGGCCCCTACAATGAGCAGTTCTTC. Protein product: CASSFDRGPYNEQFF.

The chain has TRBV7-2 and TRBJ2-2; D unresolved. The CDR3 spans 13 residues. The V gene lost 2 bases and the J gene lost 5 bases, with 6 bases spanning the gap. CDR1 and CDR2 (germline): SGHTA, FQGNSA. DNA of the CDR3: TGTGCCAGCAGCTTAACGATTACCGGGGAGCTGTTTTTT. Protein sequence: CASSLTITGELFF.